This TCR beta chain was recorded in a study of T cell changes during pregnancy in multiple sclerosis. CDR3 length: 14 amino acids. The V gene's germline CDR1 is SNHLY and CDR2 FYNNEI. Trimming left V 7 bases short and J 3 bases short, with 12 bases between. Profiling relied on immunoSEQ multiplex PCR, and the TCRdb table lists in-frame clones only, not all of them. The data hold some 45,000 clones, with more than 85% observed a single time. The source was CD8+ T cells from peripheral blood mononuclear cells, collected in the first trimester of pregnancy. The sequence was obtained from a female donor with multiple sclerosis, enrolled in a pregnancy study. The chain recombines TRBV2 with TRBJ2-2; D is possibly TRBD2 (6 bases). CDR3 amino acids: CASMGGADTGELFF. As DNA, the CDR3 is TGTGCCAGCATGGGGGGAGCGGACACCGGGGAGCTGTTTTTT. The full variable domain, with the rest looked up from reference TRBV2 and TRBJ2-2, is EPEVTQTPSHQVTQMGQEVILRCVPISNHLYFYWYRQILGQKVEFLVSFYNNEISEKSEIFDDQFSVERPDGSNFTLKIRSTKLEDSAMYFCASMGGADTGELFFGEGSRLTVL.